These T cell receptor beta chains were read from a single sample in a study of OX40 agonist ivuxolimab in advanced cancers. Assay: immunoSEQ multiplex PCR; the TCRdb copy retains only in-frame clones and omits some. The sample yields under 35,000 clones, around 83% seen once. Sequenced here: CD4+ or CD8+ T cells sorted from blood, sampled in a trial of the OX40 agonist ivuxolimab. The receptors derive from an adult with an advanced solid tumor such as melanoma, head and neck, liver or kidney cancer. Each CDR3 is given with its conserved first and last residue. A D gene is named only where the DNA matches it firmly. The size of a clone is reported for some rows only, either as once, few or many, or as a class for expanded clones.

TRBV5-4	TRBJ1-1	-	-	TGTGCCAGCAGCCCACGGACAAGATTACCGAACACTGAAGCTTTCTTT	CASSPRTRLPNTEAFF
TRBV30	TRBJ2-7	-	TRBD2	TGTGCCTGGAGTAGACGGGGGGGCAGGAACGAGCAGTACTTC	CAWSRRGGRNEQYF
TRBV7-9	TRBJ2-7	-	-	TGTGCCAGCAGCCCTGGGCTGACCTACGAGCAGTACTTC	CASSPGLTYEQYF
TRBV4-1	TRBJ1-1	-	-	TGCGCCAGCAGCTCTTCAGGGGTAGGGTTCGCTGAAGCTTTCTTT	CASSSSGVGFAEAFF
TRBV9	TRBJ1-4	-	-	TGTGCCAGCAGTGCTCAGGGGTTTAATGAAAAACTGTTTTTT	CASSAQGFNEKLFF
TRBV4-3	TRBJ2-7	-	-	TGCGCCAGCAGCCAAGCGGCAGGGAGAGACGAGCAGTACTTC	CASSQAAGRDEQYF
TRBV28	TRBJ2-7	-	-	TGTGCCAGCACCGAGGGGCCCATAGTTGGATACGAGCAGTACTTC	CASTEGPIVGYEQYF
TRBV19	TRBJ1-1	-	-	TGTGCCAGTCACTGGGGGGGAGGCACTGAAGCTTTCTTT	CASHWGGGTEAFF
TRBV6-6	TRBJ1-2	-	-	TGTGCCAGCAGGTACGGTGAGGCGCGGTATGGCTACACCTTC	CASRYGEARYGYTF
TRBV10-3	TRBJ2-2	once	-	TGTGCCATCAGTGAGCCGGCCAGGGAGCCGTTTTTT	CAISEPAREPFF
TRBV7-9	TRBJ2-5	-	-	TGTGCCAGCAGCTCTAACCTAAGGGGAGGCCAAGAGACCCAGTACTTC	CASSSNLRGGQETQYF
TRBV13	TRBJ1-5	-	TRBD1	TGTGCCAGCAGCCTTCGACAGGGAGGACAGCCCCAGCATTTT	CASSLRQGGQPQHF
TRBV9	TRBJ2-7	-	-	TGTGCCAGCAGCGTAGGGCTGGGGAACGAGCAGTACTTC	CASSVGLGNEQYF
TRBV6-1	TRBJ1-3	-	-	TGTGCCAGCAGTGAAGGGGGGACCCCCTCTGGAAACACCATATATTTT	CASSEGGTPSGNTIYF
TRBV29-1	TRBJ1-2	-	-	TGCAGCGTTGTAAGGGTCCGGGGGTATGGCTACACCTTC	CSVVRVRGYGYTF
TRBV7-3	TRBJ2-2	-	-	TGTGCCAGCAGCCCCCTAGGGGCCGGGGAGCTGTTTTTT	CASSPLGAGELFF
TRBV12-5	TRBJ2-1	-	TRBD2	TGTGCTAGTGCCTGGGGGGGATACAATGAGCAGTTCTTC	CASAWGGYNEQFF
TRBV28	TRBJ2-7	-	-	TGTGCCAGCAGTAATGGGGCCTCCTACGAGCAGTACTTC	CASSNGASYEQYF
TRBV15	TRBJ1-3	-	-	TGTGCCACCAGCTCCTCCCGCTCGGGGGCTGGAAACACCATATATTTT	CATSSSRSGAGNTIYF
TRBV9	TRBJ1-2	medium-sized	-	TGTGCCAGCAGCGTAGGGCTTTATGGCTACACCTTC	CASSVGLYGYTF
TRBV19	TRBJ2-3	few	TRBD2	TGTGCCACCGGGGGGTGGGATACGCAGTATTTT	CATGGWDTQYF
TRBV6-1	TRBJ1-1	-	-	TGTGCCAGCAGTGTGACCGAGAACACTGAAGCTTTCTTT	CASSVTENTEAFF
TRBV4-1	TRBJ1-2	-	TRBD1	TGCGCCAGCAGCCGGACAGGGAGTAACTATGGCTACACCTTC	CASSRTGSNYGYTF
TRBV27	TRBJ2-2	-	TRBD2	TGTGCCAGCAGTCCCCCGGCGGGGGCGAACACCGGGGAGCTGTTTTTT	CASSPPAGANTGELFF
TRBV6-4	TRBJ2-3	medium-sized	TRBD2	TGTGCCAGCAGCGTGACTAGCGGCACAGATACGCAGTATTTT	CASSVTSGTDTQYF
TRBV7-3	TRBJ2-3	-	-	TGTGCCAGCAGTCCTCCAGCGGAGGATACGCAGTATTTT	CASSPPAEDTQYF
TRBV7-9	TRBJ2-1	-	TRBD2	TGTGCCAGCAGCTTAAGGCGGGGGGTCGGCAATGAGCAGTTCTTC	CASSLRRGVGNEQFF
TRBV30	TRBJ2-1	once	TRBD2	TGTGCCTGGAGTGTATCTAGCGGGAGGTTAAGTGAGCAGTTCTTC	CAWSVSSGRLSEQFF
TRBV7-3	TRBJ2-3	medium-sized	TRBD2	TGTGCCAGCAGCCCTGGGGGAGGGCCAACAGATACGCAGTATTTT	CASSPGGGPTDTQYF
TRBV7-7	TRBJ2-3	-	-	TGTGCTAGCAGCTTAACACCTACTAGCACAGATACGCAGTATTTT	CASSLTPTSTDTQYF
TRBV27	TRBJ2-7	-	-	TGTGCCAGCAGTTTCGGGGACGAGCAGTACTTC	CASSFGDEQYF
TRBV10-2	TRBJ2-4	-	TRBD2	TGCGCCAGCAGTCCGGGACTAGAAAACATTCAGTACTTC	CASSPGLENIQYF
TRBV19	TRBJ2-3	-	-	TGTGCCAGTAGTCCAGGGCCGGCGGATACGCAGTATTTT	CASSPGPADTQYF
TRBV27	TRBJ1-1	-	-	TGTGCCAGCAGCCCCGCTGTAGCAGGAGGGGATATGAACACTGAAGCTTTCTTT	CASSPAVAGGDMNTEAFF
TRBV19	TRBJ2-4	-	TRBD2	TGTGCCAGTAGTCGACCGACTAGCGGGTTGGGAGGGAACATTCAGTACTTC	CASSRPTSGLGGNIQYF
TRBV19	TRBJ1-1	-	-	TGTGCCAGTACCTTGACAGTAAACACTGAAGCTTTCTTT	CASTLTVNTEAFF
TRBV5-1	TRBJ1-4	-	-	TGCGCCAGCAGCAGATCCCAGGGCAGGGGCGATGAAAAACTGTTTTTT	CASSRSQGRGDEKLFF